Listed here are 9 T cell receptor beta chains from one sample, sequenced in a study of low-dose radiotherapy and immunotherapy resistance in tumors. Described time point: before trial treatment. TRAV- and TRBV-specific primers, spanning alpha and beta chains, primed first-strand cDNA. Amplification, which lasted 15 to 20 PCR cycles, used a constant-region primer and V-primer adapter to amplify TCRs. TCRdb re-called the reads through MiXCR, storing one row per CDR3 protein. The table has roughly 39,000 distinct CDR3 sequences, about a third seen once. Sample: PBMCs, taken before treatment. Every receptor here comes from a male donor with gallbladder cancer.

Note on this clonotype: A read error likely explains this, since a far larger clone differs by one base. CDR3 protein: CASSLVFTGQPANNEQYF. CDR3 DNA sequence: TGTGCCAGCAGCTTAGTATTTACAGGTCAGCCCGCCAACAATGAGCAGTACTTC. V is TRBV7-2 and J is TRBJ2-7; weak D call: TRBD1 (5 bases). CDR3 length: 18 residues. Germline loops: CDR1 SGHTA, CDR2 FQGNSA. Trimming stripped 1 base from V and 7 bases from J, with 26 bases between. Together with reference TRBV7-2 and TRBJ2-7, the CDR3 gives the full variable domain: GAGVSQSPSNKVTEKGKDVELRCDPISGHTALYWYRQSLGQGLEFLIYFQGNSAPDKSGLPSDRFSAERTGGSVSTLTIQRTQQEDSAVYLCASSLVFTGQPANNEQYFGPGTRLTVT.

Regarding this clonotype: Only one base separates this from a far larger clonotype, so it likely reflects a read error. The chain combines TRBV27 with TRBJ2-1; D may be TRBD1 (6 bases). V gave up 4 bases and J gave up 10 bases, with 17 bases separating them. CDR1 MNHEY and CDR2 SMNVEV come from the germline V gene (reference sequence). This CDR3 has 14 residues. Here the CDR3 reads CASSYTGPASEQFF. The CDR3 DNA reads TGTGCCAGCAGTTATACAGGGCCGGCGAGCGAGCAGTTCTTC.

The chain joins TRBV28 to TRBJ1-1; D ambiguous. Per germline, CDR1 MDHEN and CDR2 SYDVKM. The CDR3 spans 11 residues. V lost 10 bases and J 1 base, leaving 7 bases between the germline ends. CDR3 bases: TGTGCCACCAACCGGAACACTGAAGCTTTCTTT. Residues: CATNRNTEAFF.

This clonotype was found many times. The gene calls are TRBV2 and TRBJ2-3; D perhaps matches TRBD2 (5 bases). Per the germline V gene, CDR1 is SNHLY and CDR2 is FYNNEI. This CDR3 has 12 amino acids. Trimming pared 6 bases from V and 4 bases from J, leaving 8 bases between. This chain's CDR3 is CASSELADTQYF. The CDR3 DNA follows: TGTGCCAGCAGCGAACTAGCAGATACGCAGTATTTT.

The chain uses TRBV5-1 and TRBJ2-6; 9 bases map to TRBD1. Germline assignment: CDR1 SGHRS and CDR2 YFSETQ. The trim removed 0 bases at V and 4 bases at J, leaving 14 bases unmatched. This CDR3 is 20 amino acids long. The CDR3 sequence is CASSLEPAGTGLAGANVLTF. In DNA form, the CDR3 reads TGCGCCAGCAGCTTGGAACCAGCCGGGACAGGGCTCGCCGGGGCCAACGTCCTGACTTTC.

This clonotype was counted many times. The chain couples TRBV12-3 or TRBV12-4 to TRBJ1-3; possible D gene TRBD1, 6 bases. Trimming removed 2 bases from V and 2 bases from J, with 19 bases in between. The CDR3 has 18 amino acids. The CDR3 DNA sequence: TGTGCCAGCAGTTTAATACTCTTTGGGGGGCCAGCTGGAAACACCATATATTTT. Translation gives CASSLILFGGPAGNTIYF.

This clonotype was recorded a few times. This chain joins TRBV5-1 and TRBJ2-2; TRBD1 matches 8 bases. CDR1 and CDR2 (germline): SGHRS, YFSETQ. The CDR3 totals 15 residues. J lost 4 bases, V lost 4 bases, and 6 bases had no gene match. In nucleotides, the CDR3 is TGCGCCAGCAGCCCATCAGACAGGGGCACCGGGGAGCTGTTTTTT. This encodes CASSPSDRGTGELFF.

As to this clonotype: The DNA is omitted, as the CDR3 cannot be located on it reliably, and the CDR3 follows TCRdb's listing. This sequence joins TRBV18 and TRBJ2-2; the table names TRBD1, a call not compared with the DNA. The CDR3 is 18 amino acids in total, end residues counted. The germline V gene encodes CDR1 KGHSH and CDR2 LQKENI. CDR3 loop: CASSPSATGEHRGAVFFF.

This clonotype was found many times. This chain joins TRBV19 and TRBJ1-6, with D hard to call. This CDR3 contains 12 residues. Germline loops: CDR1 LNHDA, CDR2 SQIVND (reference sequence). V was shortened by 5 bases and J by 10 bases, with 9 bases between the two germline ends. The CDR3 region has the DNA TGTGCCAGTAGTGACGCAGGCTCACCCCTCCACTTT. Protein product: CASSDAGSPLHF.